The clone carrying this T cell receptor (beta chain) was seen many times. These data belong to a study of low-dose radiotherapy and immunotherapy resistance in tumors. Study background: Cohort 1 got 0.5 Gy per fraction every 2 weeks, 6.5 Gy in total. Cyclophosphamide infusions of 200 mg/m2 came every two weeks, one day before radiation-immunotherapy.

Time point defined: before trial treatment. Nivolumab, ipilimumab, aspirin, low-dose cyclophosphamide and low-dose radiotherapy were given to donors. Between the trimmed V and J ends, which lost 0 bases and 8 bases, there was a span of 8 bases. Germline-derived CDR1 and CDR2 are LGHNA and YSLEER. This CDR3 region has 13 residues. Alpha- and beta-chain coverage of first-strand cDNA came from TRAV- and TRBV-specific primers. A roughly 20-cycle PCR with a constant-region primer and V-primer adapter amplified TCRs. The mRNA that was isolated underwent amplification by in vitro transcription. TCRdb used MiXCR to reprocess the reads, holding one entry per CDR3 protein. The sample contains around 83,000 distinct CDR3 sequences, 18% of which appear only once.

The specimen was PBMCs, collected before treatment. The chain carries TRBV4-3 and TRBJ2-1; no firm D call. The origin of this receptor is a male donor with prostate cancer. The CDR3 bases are TGCGCCAGCAGCCAAGATCTTTGGGATGAGCAGTTCTTC. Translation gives CASSQDLWDEQFF.